Each of the 32 T cell receptor beta chains below was sequenced from the same sample in a study of Graves' ophthalmopathy and Graves' hyperthyroidism. RNA served as the template for amplifying TCR beta CDR3 regions. The first round was an RT-PCR with HTBI primers, and the second round was a multiplex PCR. TCRdb reprocessed the multiplex PCR reads with MiXCR, giving one entry per CDR3 protein. The table records 500,000 to 800,000 distinct CDR3 sequences, about 38% of them present only once. Sequenced: peripheral blood. These receptors were collected from an adult man with Graves' ophthalmopathy.

The chain is built from TRBV7-2 and TRBJ1-2; D gene ambiguous. The V end lost 0 bases, the J end lost 12 bases, and 17 bases lay between the germline ends. This CDR3 has 14 amino acids. Germline V gives CDR1 SGHTA, CDR2 FQGNSA. CDR3 nucleotides: TGTGCCAGCAGCTTAGCGGCCGGGCGCTCTGGAAACACCTTC. As protein: CASSLAAGRSGNTF.

The genes are TRBV7-2 and TRBJ1-2; D call uncertain. V lost 2 bases, J lost 4 bases, and 8 bases lay in between. Germline assignment: CDR1 SGHTA and CDR2 FQGNSA. CDR3 length: 13 amino acids. The DNA for the CDR3 is TGTGCCAGCAGCTTAAATATGGTCTATGGCTACACCTTC. Translated: CASSLNMVYGYTF.

The rearrangement uses TRBV15 and TRBJ1-2; 9 nucleotides align to TRBD1. Germline values: CDR1 LNHNV, CDR2 YYDKDF (reference sequence). The CDR3 extends over 14 amino acids. Unmatched junction bases numbered 7, after V lost 3 bases and J lost 8 bases. CDR3 coding DNA: TGTGCCACCAGCAGCCAGGGACAGGGTGAGGGCTACACCTTC. This encodes CATSSQGQGEGYTF.

This clonotype was counted a few times. The genes are TRBV20-1 and TRBJ2-2; the D is unclear. The V and J ends lost 0 bases and 7 bases respectively, with 6 bases between them. There are 12 residues in the CDR3. Germline-derived CDR1 and CDR2 are DFQATT and SNEGSKA (reference sequence). DNA for the CDR3: TGCAGTGCTAGAGATACGGGCGGGGAGCTGTTTTTT. Its translation: CSARDTGGELFF.

This sequence joins TRBV15 and TRBJ2-5, with a weak D call TRBD2 (6 bases). Trimming took 4 bases from V and 5 from J, leaving 14 bases between them. Germline CDR1 LNHNV, CDR2 YYDKDF (reference sequence). This CDR3 has 14 amino acids. Here the CDR3 DNA reads TGTGCCACCAGCACAGTCCCAGCGGGTGAGACCCAGTACTTC. Encoded protein: CATSTVPAGETQYF.

The J gene is TRBJ1-2, the V gene TRBV3-1; D is unclear. CDR1 is LGHDT, CDR2 YNNKEL, per germline (reference sequence). The CDR3 has 12 residues. Trimming took 4 bases from V and 8 from J, leaving 11 bases between them. The CDR3 coding sequence is TGTGCCAGCAGCCGCGGACTGGGAGGCTACACCTTC. Translating gives CASSRGLGGYTF. Drawing the rest from reference TRBV3-1 and TRBJ1-2, the complete variable domain is DTAVSQTPKYLVTQMGNDKSIKCEQNLGHDTMYWYKQDSKKFLKIMFSYNNKELIINETVPNRFSPKSPDKAHLNLHINSLELGDSAVYFCASSRGLGGYTFGSGTRLTVV.

This clonotype was seen many times. The rearrangement links TRBV6-5 to TRBJ2-5; no definite D call. V lost 8 bases to trimming and J lost 4 bases, with 2 bases between them. The CDR3 is 9 amino acids. Germline CDR1 MNHEY, CDR2 SVGAGI. The CDR3 DNA reads TGTGCCAGCCTAGAGACCCAGTACTTC. This sequence encodes CASLETQYF.

The chain has TRBV10-3 and TRBJ1-6; 7 nucleotides align to TRBD1. The ends lost 10 bases at V and 13 bases at J; junction bases unmatched: 19. In germline, CDR1 is ENHRY, CDR2 SYGVKD. CDR3 size: 15 residues. CDR3 DNA: TGTGCCAGCAGCCTTCGACAGGGAGGAAGCCAGCCCCTCCACTTT. Translated, it gives CASSLRQGGSQPLHF.

This clonotype was counted at least ten times. Written as DNA, the CDR3 is TGTGCCAGCAGCTCCCGGGACGCCGCCGGGGTGAGCGAGCAGTACTTC. This translates into CASSSRDAAGVSEQYF. The V and J genes are TRBV5-8 and TRBJ2-7; D may match TRBD1 or TRBD2 (5 bases each). V was pared by 3 bases and J by 6 bases, with 22 bases between. The germline V gene encodes CDR1 SGHTS and CDR2 YDEGEE. The CDR3 is 16 amino acids.

This clonotype was detected only a few times. This rearrangement joins TRBV5-8 to TRBJ2-5, with D maybe TRBD1 (6 bases). This CDR3 has 14 amino acids. The V and J ends lost 4 bases and 0 bases respectively, with 10 bases between them. Germline-derived CDR1 and CDR2 are SGHTS and YDEGEE. The DNA for the CDR3 is TGTGCCAGCAGCCGAGGACAGTACCAAGAGACCCAGTACTTC. It translates to CASSRGQYQETQYF.

This clonotype appeared many times. The rearrangement joins TRBV2 to TRBJ1-6, with D possibly matching TRBD1 (6 bases). The CDR3 is 15 residues long. Between the trimmed V and J ends, which lost 6 bases and 3 bases, there was a span of 12 bases. Germline V gene data show CDR1 as SNHLY and CDR2 as FYNNEI. CDR3 sequence: CASSADSRYNSPLHF. The DNA for the CDR3 is TGTGCCAGCAGCGCGGACAGTCGCTATAATTCACCCCTCCACTTT.

There are many counts of this clonotype. The V and J genes are TRBV20-1 and TRBJ1-6; 7 bases fit TRBD1. J was trimmed by 7 bases and V by 3 bases; bases with no gene match: 9. Germline CDR1 DFQATT, CDR2 SNEGSKA (reference sequence). The CDR3 is 15 residues long. CDR3 amino acids: CSASIGGQQNSPLHF. The CDR3 DNA follows: TGCAGTGCTAGTATAGGGGGACAGCAAAATTCACCCCTCCACTTT.

The J gene is TRBJ2-7, the V gene TRBV7-9; D remains unclear. Germline V lookup: CDR1 SEHNR, CDR2 FQNEAQ (reference sequence). Trimming took off 3 bases at V and 5 bases at J, with 8 bases between the two ends. The CDR3 length is 12 residues. CDR3 loop: CASSLGWHEQYF. The CDR3 bases are TGTGCCAGCAGCTTGGGGTGGCACGAGCAGTACTTC.

Regarding this clonotype: An end of the junction does not agree with germline; a read error may underlie this. The gene calls are TRBV20-1 and TRBJ2-7, with TRBD2 as a possible D gene (5 bases). This CDR3 is 12 amino acids long. Germline CDR1 reads DFQATT; CDR2 reads SNEGSKA (reference sequence). This CDR3 reads CSAREGAGELYF. CDR3 DNA sequence: TGCAGTGCTAGAGAGGGTGCCGGGGAGCTGTACTTC.

The chain joins TRBV5-8 to TRBJ1-6, with a tentative D call TRBD1 (5 bases). With 5 bases removed from V and 10 bases from J, the gap between germline ends came to 16 bases. From germline, CDR1 is SGHTS and CDR2 YDEGEE. The CDR3 extends over 14 amino acids. The CDR3 is CASRVKGAESPLHF. In DNA, the CDR3 is TGTGCCAGCAGGGTCAAAGGGGCCGAGTCACCCCTCCACTTT.

The genes are TRBV10-3 and TRBJ2-5; 10 positions agree with TRBD2. CDR3 length equals 16 residues. The trim removed 2 bases at V and 1 base at J, leaving 4 bases unmatched. Looked up from germline, CDR1 is ENHRY and CDR2 is SYGVKD. For the CDR3, the DNA is TGTGCCATCAGTGAGGCGCTAGCGGGAGCCCAAGAGACCCAGTACTTC. Its translation: CAISEALAGAQETQYF.

The chain couples TRBV29-1 to TRBJ1-1; D is unclear. The CDR3 contains 14 residues. The ends were cut back, 6 bases at V and 0 bases at J, with 14 bases in the middle. Germline loops: CDR1 SQVTM, CDR2 ANQGSEA. The CDR3 region is CSVKWAGMNTEAFF. The CDR3 DNA is TGCAGCGTGAAGTGGGCCGGAATGAACACTGAAGCTTTCTTT.

The chain carries TRBV4-3 and TRBJ2-7; tentatively, D is TRBD1 (5 bases). The CDR3 totals 14 residues. Germline values: CDR1 LGHNA, CDR2 YSLEER. With 3 bases removed from V and 2 bases from J, the gap between germline ends came to 11 bases. Here the CDR3 reads CASSHSRATYEQYF. CDR3 DNA sequence: TGCGCCAGCAGCCACAGCAGGGCTACCTACGAGCAGTACTTC.

V and J are TRBV2 and TRBJ2-6, with D perhaps matching TRBD2 (6 bases). Germline values: CDR1 SNHLY, CDR2 FYNNEI. This CDR3 has 15 residues. V was pared by 9 bases and J by 3 bases, with 15 bases between. The CDR3 reads CASRAGSFGANVLTF. The CDR3 nucleotides are TGTGCCAGTAGGGCCGGGAGCTTTGGGGCCAACGTCCTGACTTTC.

This clonotype was seen many times. This chain joins TRBV25-1 and TRBJ2-5, with 10 bases identical to TRBD2. Germline V lookup: CDR1 MGHDK, CDR2 SYGVNS. This CDR3 is 16 amino acids long. The trim removed 2 bases at V and 1 base at J, leaving 4 bases unmatched. The CDR3 is CASSEGSGRAQETQYF. Here the CDR3 DNA reads TGTGCCAGCAGTGAAGGGAGCGGGAGGGCCCAAGAGACCCAGTACTTC.

The chain recombines TRBV20-1 with TRBJ1-2; D perhaps matches TRBD1 (5 bases). Germline V lookup: CDR1 DFQATT, CDR2 SNEGSKA (reference sequence). V was clipped by 1 base and J by 1 base, with 16 bases between them. There are 16 residues in the CDR3. This CDR3 reads CSARGEGVPLNYGYTF. Written as DNA, the CDR3 is TGCAGTGCTAGAGGGGAAGGGGTTCCTCTTAACTATGGCTACACCTTC.

Many counts were recorded for this clonotype. The chain has TRBV10-2 and TRBJ1-1, with a possible D match to TRBD1 (5 bases). Germline loops: CDR1 WSHSY, CDR2 SAAADI. Trimming stripped 4 bases from V and 2 bases from J, with 11 bases between. There are 14 residues in the CDR3. The CDR3 DNA reads as TGCGCCAGCAGTGTGTGGGGGGTTAACACTGAAGCTTTCTTT. Amino acid sequence: CASSVWGVNTEAFF.

Concerning this clonotype: This may come from a read error, since a much larger clone is one base off. The conserved final phenylalanine or tryptophan is absent from the CDR3, which likely points to a read error. This chain joins TRBV9 and TRBJ2-7; 15 positions agree with TRBD2. Germline V gene sequence: CDR1 SGDLS, CDR2 YYNGEE. The CDR3 sequence is 16 residues long. J was trimmed by 6 bases and V by 3 bases; bases with no gene match: 7. CDR3 region: CASSDPKGLAGGEQYC. DNA for the CDR3: TGTGCCAGCAGCGACCCGAAGGGACTAGCGGGGGGCGAGCAGTACTGC.

The chain combines TRBV10-1 with TRBJ2-6; D is perhaps TRBD1 (6 bases). Germline V gives CDR1 WNHNN, CDR2 SYGVQD (reference sequence). Trimming left V 5 bases short and J 1 base short, with 12 bases between. This CDR3 comprises 16 residues. CDR3 in DNA: TGCGCCAGCAGTACAGGGTTTTCGTCTGGGGCCAACGTCCTGACTTTC. This translates into CASSTGFSSGANVLTF.

This clonotype was observed at least ten times. The junction departs from germline at one end; a sequencing error may be responsible. This chain uses TRBV29-1 with TRBJ1-5; TRBD1 agrees at 8 bases. The CDR3 is made up of 12 amino acids. Germline V gene lookup returns CDR1 SQVTM and CDR2 ANQGSEA. CDR3 amino acids: CSVQDRGQPQHF. Written as DNA, the CDR3 is TGCAGCGTTCAAGACAGGGGTCAGCCCCAGCATTTT.

Turning to this clonotype: Possible read error: a much larger clone is one base away. V gene TRBV7-3 combines with J gene TRBJ2-7; possibly TRBD2 for D (7 bases). CDR1 is SGHTA and CDR2 is FQGTGA in the germline V gene. V shed 1 base and J shed 3 bases, with 13 bases lying between them. This CDR3 is built from 15 residues. CDR3 nucleotides: TGTGCCAGCAGCTTAAGAGGGGGGGGAGTCTACGAGCAGTACTTC. As protein: CASSLRGGGVYEQYF.

This rearrangement joins TRBV29-1 to TRBJ1-5; TRBD1 might be the D (6 bases). Germline V gene lookup returns CDR1 SQVTM and CDR2 ANQGSEA. Trimming shortened V by 4 bases and J by 1 base, and 11 bases separated the two germline ends. The CDR3 contains 14 residues. CDR3 in DNA: TGCAGCGTTGCACAGGGTGGGAGCAATCAGCCCCAGCATTTT. Translation gives CSVAQGGSNQPQHF.

In this sample, this clonotype turned up a few times. This rearrangement joins TRBV3-1 to TRBJ1-1, with D possibly being TRBD1 (6 bases). The CDR3 runs 15 residues. Germline-derived CDR1 and CDR2 are LGHDT and YNNKEL (reference sequence). V gave up 4 bases and J gave up 6 bases, with 18 bases separating them. The CDR3 here is CASSPLGGTRAEAFF. As DNA, the CDR3 is TGTGCCAGCAGCCCCTTGGGGGGCACGAGAGCTGAAGCTTTCTTT.

There are many counts of this clonotype. The rearrangement uses TRBV27 and TRBJ1-2; perhaps TRBD1 as D (5 bases). V gave up 6 bases and J gave up 9 bases, with 20 bases separating them. The CDR3 runs 14 residues. Germline values: CDR1 MNHEY, CDR2 SMNVEV (reference sequence). The CDR3: CASSSTGTPHSYTF. The CDR3 DNA sequence: TGTGCCAGCAGCTCAACCGGGACCCCGCATAGCTACACCTTC.

This clonotype was counted at least ten times. This rearrangement joins TRBV6-6 to TRBJ1-6; unclear D gene. The CDR3 has 13 amino acids. Trimming removed 4 bases at V and 7 bases at J, with 8 bases between. Germline-derived CDR1 and CDR2 are MNHNY and SVGAGI (reference sequence). The CDR3 reads CASSSSLNSPLHF. As DNA, the CDR3 is TGTGCCAGCAGTTCTAGTCTGAATTCACCCCTCCACTTT.

This clonotype occurred many times. The chain carries TRBV5-6 and TRBJ2-7; D ambiguous. The CDR3 totals 13 residues. In germline, CDR1 is SGHDT, CDR2 YYEEEE. Trimming removed 0 bases at V and 4 bases at J, with 8 bases between. The CDR3 loop reads CASSLGLGYEQYF. CDR3 nucleotides: TGTGCCAGCAGCTTGGGACTTGGATACGAGCAGTACTTC.

The chain carries TRBV11-2 and TRBJ2-5; 9 nucleotides line up with TRBD1. Matching the DNA end better, TRBJ2-1 makes the J call doubtful. CDR3 length: 13 amino acids. Germline V gene lookup returns CDR1 SGHAT and CDR2 FQNNGV. The CDR3 protein is CASSSGQGFEQFF. The CDR3 coding sequence is TGTGCCAGCAGCTCGGGACAGGGCTTCGAGCAGTTCTTC.